This T cell receptor beta chain was obtained from a study of prognosis after radiotherapy for stage I lung cancer. Study-wide context: It was SBRT that served as radiotherapy, in 3 to 5 fractions with a biologically effective dose of at least 100 Gy. Overall study results and limits: Divergent TRBV and TRBJ gene usage has reportedly been observed between patients with and without metastases.

Two-round multiplex PCR on genomic DNA was the method by which TCR beta CDR3 was amplified. First-round PCR used primers specific to each TRBV and TRBJ gene. PCR's second round employed universal primers. One entry per CDR3 protein results from TCRdb running MiXCR on the multiplex PCR reads. This table holds nearly 35,000 distinct CDR3 sequences, less than 40% found once. The CDR3 contains 14 residues. The germline gives CDR1 MNHNS, CDR2 SASEGT. V was clipped by 4 bases and J by 4 bases; unmatched bases: 6. Many counts were recorded for this clonotype. What it recognizes is unknown. Given a much more abundant clone one base away, this may be a read error.

The receptor's source is a donor over 45 with non-small cell lung cancer. This material consisted of PBMCs, taken before or after stereotactic body radiation therapy (not recorded which). The rearrangement joins TRBV6-1 to TRBJ2-5; 7 bases are shared with TRBD1. The CDR3 bases are TGTGCCAGCAGTGTCACACAGGGGCGAGAGACCCAGTACTTC. Translation gives CASSVTQGRETQYF.